This passage covers 20 T cell receptor beta chains from one sample sequenced in a study of CD8+CD57+ T cells in acquired aplastic anemia. Patients picked for sequencing had shown CD8+CD57+ cell expansion detected by flow cytometry. Genomic DNA constituted the template upon which TCR beta VDJ and CDR3 profiling was performed. Each CDR3 protein is one row after TCRdb ran MiXCR on the reads. The repertoire has about 58,000 distinct CDR3 sequences, around 50% of them found once; the top ten carry around 17%. Material for sequencing was sorted CD4+, CD8+, or CD8+CD57+ T cells (not recorded which) from PBMCs. The receptors originated from a human donor with aplastic anemia.

In its sample, this clonotype was seen many times. The J gene is TRBJ2-1, the V gene TRBV9; maybe TRBD2 (5 bases). CDR1 is SGDLS and CDR2 is YYNGEE in the germline V gene. V was clipped by 0 bases and J by 9 bases, with 13 bases between them. This CDR3 is built from 14 residues. The chain's CDR3 is CASSVGTGNGEQFF. The CDR3 DNA follows: TGTGCCAGCAGCGTAGGGACTGGCAATGGTGAGCAGTTCTTC. Variable domain in full (rest from reference TRBV9 and TRBJ2-1): DSGVTQTPKHLITATGQRVTLRCSPRSGDLSVYWYQQSLDQGLQFLIQYYNGEERAKGNILERFSAQQFPDLHSELNLSSLELGDSALYFCASSVGTGNGEQFFGPGTRLTVL.

This sequence joins TRBV10-3 and TRBJ1-2, with 9 bases matching TRBD1. V trimming: 11 bases; J trimming: 6 bases; junction bases outside the gene matches: 4. CDR1 is ENHRY, CDR2 SYGVKD, per germline. The CDR3 contains 11 residues. The CDR3 region has the DNA TGTGCCGTGGGACAGGGCGATGGCTACACCTTC. Residues: CAVGQGDGYTF.

The table lists this clonotype with a few counts. The V gene is TRBV19, the J gene TRBJ1-6; a possible D gene is TRBD1 (5 bases). The germline gives CDR1 LNHDA, CDR2 SQIVND (reference sequence). This CDR3 spans 13 amino acids. V shed 3 bases and J shed 6 bases, with 6 bases lying between them. For the CDR3, the DNA is TGTGCCAGTAGTATCGGGACTAATTCACCCCTCCACTTT. This codes for CASSIGTNSPLHF.

This sequence joins TRBV15 and TRBJ2-1, with D unresolved. Per germline, CDR1 LNHNV and CDR2 YYDKDF (reference sequence). V dropped 3 bases and J dropped 6 bases, with 12 bases sitting between them. The CDR3 runs to 14 residues. The CDR3 sequence: CATSSSPVSNEQFF. The DNA for the CDR3 is TGTGCCACCAGCAGTTCCCCAGTATCCAATGAGCAGTTCTTC.

V is TRBV6-1 and J is TRBJ1-2, with D maybe TRBD1 (5 bases). CDR1 and CDR2 from the germline V gene are MNHNS and SASEGT. CDR3 size: 12 residues. V lost 7 bases to trimming and J lost 7 bases, with 13 bases between them. The CDR3 protein is CASIAGRGGYTF. The CDR3 DNA reads TGTGCCAGCATCGCAGGGCGGGGTGGCTACACCTTC.

The CDR3 nucleotides read TGTGCCAGCAGCTTAGAAGCCTCTGGAAACACCATATATTTT. This sequence encodes CASSLEASGNTIYF. V gene TRBV7-2 combines with J gene TRBJ1-3, with D hard to call. The CDR3 is made up of 14 amino acids. Germline V gene data show CDR1 as SGHTA and CDR2 as FQGNSA. V was clipped by 1 base and J by 0 bases, with 4 bases between them.

The rearrangement links TRBV4-1 to TRBJ1-2; TRBD1 agrees at 7 bases. The ends lost 6 bases at V and 6 bases at J; junction bases unmatched: 13. The germline CDR1 and CDR2 sequences are MGHRA and YSYEKL. The CDR3 is made up of 15 amino acids. The CDR3: CASRLGGGGGHGYTF. CDR3 DNA sequence: TGCGCCAGCAGACTAGGGGGCGGGGGAGGGCATGGCTACACCTTC.

This clonotype was counted a single time. The genes are TRBV24-1 and TRBJ2-7, with 9 positions matching TRBD1. There are 16 residues in the CDR3. The germline gives CDR1 KGHDR, CDR2 SFDVKD. V gave up 2 bases and J gave up 5 bases; unmatched junction bases: 9. The chain's CDR3 is CATSDSRQGEIHEQYF. CDR3 sequence (DNA): TGTGCCACCAGTGATTCCCGACAGGGGGAAATCCACGAGCAGTACTTC.

The chain carries TRBV9 and TRBJ2-1, with TRBD2 identical over 9 bases. Germline assignment: CDR1 SGDLS and CDR2 YYNGEE. With 4 bases clipped from V and 8 bases from J, the junction kept 10 bases outside the gene matches. This CDR3 has 15 residues. The CDR3 protein is CASSWRASGIDEQFF. CDR3 in DNA: TGTGCCAGCAGCTGGAGGGCTAGCGGGATAGATGAGCAGTTCTTC.

This clonotype was detected ten times or more. The V and J genes are TRBV6-1 and TRBJ2-1; D gene unclear. The CDR3 loop spans 14 amino acids. Trimming removed 4 bases at V and 5 bases at J, with 12 bases between. Germline lookup yields CDR1 MNHNS and CDR2 SASEGT. CDR3 sequence reads: CASSATLWDNEQFF. In DNA form, the CDR3 reads TGTGCCAGCAGTGCCACGCTCTGGGACAATGAGCAGTTCTTC.

This chain links TRBV11-2 with TRBJ2-3, with TRBD2 matching over 12 bases. V lost 3 bases to trimming and J lost 5 bases; unmatched junction nucleotides: 3. The length of the CDR3 is 15 residues. Germline CDR1 is SGHAT and CDR2 is FQNNGV. CDR3 DNA sequence: TGTGCCAGCAGCTTGACTAGCGGGAGCGGAGATACGCAGTATTTT. Translating it yields CASSLTSGSGDTQYF.

Notes on this clonotype: Mismatch with germline at one junction end may stem from a read error. V usage is TRBV24-1 and J usage is TRBJ2-5, with a weak D call TRBD1 (6 bases). Germline CDR1 is KGHDR and CDR2 is SFDVKD. This CDR3 contains 13 residues. The CDR3 coding sequence is TGTGCCATCAGTGAAAGGACAGCAGAGACCCAGTACTTC. It codes for CAISERTAETQYF.

This clonotype has ten or more counts. The V gene is TRBV7-9, the J gene TRBJ2-3; D may be TRBD2 (6 bases). The CDR3 is made up of 10 amino acids. Trimming took 6 bases from V and 10 from J, leaving 8 bases between them. CDR1 and CDR2 (germline): SEHNR, FQNEAQ (reference sequence). CDR3 DNA: TGTGCCAGCAGGGAGGGCCCGCAGTATTTT. Protein: CASREGPQYF. The entire variable domain, with the rest obtained from reference TRBV7-9 and TRBJ2-3, is as follows: DTGVSQNPRHKITKRGQNVTFRCDPISEHNRLYWYRQTLGQGPEFLTYFQNEAQLEKSRLLSDRFSAERPKGSFSTLEIQRTEQGDSAMYLCASREGPQYFGPGTRLTVL.

This chain joins TRBV15 and TRBJ2-5, with D uncertain. Between the trimmed V and J ends, which lost 3 bases and 8 bases, there was a span of 10 bases. The V gene's germline CDR1 is LNHNV and CDR2 YYDKDF (reference sequence). This CDR3 contains 12 residues. This CDR3 is CATSSRQSTQYF. The DNA of the CDR3 is TGTGCCACCAGCAGCCGGCAAAGTACCCAGTACTTC.

This clonotype occurred many times. The chain carries TRBV6-2 or TRBV6-3 and TRBJ1-5; D uncertain. The CDR3 length is 13 residues. Trimming left V 2 bases short and J 7 bases short, with 9 bases between. Per germline, CDR1 MNHEY and CDR2 SVGEGT. The CDR3 DNA is TGTGCCAGCAGTTACCTTCGGGGACAGCCCCAGCATTTT. This codes for CASSYLRGQPQHF.

This clonotype was seen ten or more times. The chain links TRBV27 to TRBJ1-1; D call uncertain. Per the germline V gene, CDR1 is MNHEY and CDR2 is SMNVEV (reference sequence). The CDR3 loop spans 13 amino acids. Trimming took 6 bases from V and 0 from J, leaving 8 bases between them. DNA of the CDR3: TGTGCCAGCAGATCTTCATTGAACACTGAAGCTTTCTTT. Its translation: CASRSSLNTEAFF.

The chain has TRBV29-1 and TRBJ1-1; D call uncertain. Germline V CDR1 and CDR2: SQVTM, ANQGSEA. Trimming shortened V by 3 bases and J by 0 bases, and 8 bases separated the two germline ends. The CDR3 sequence is 13 residues long. CDR3 nucleotides: TGCAGCGTTGAGGACGGACTGAACACTGAAGCTTTCTTT. It encodes CSVEDGLNTEAFF.

This sequence joins TRBV30 and TRBJ1-6, with D possibly being TRBD1 (6 bases). Trimming pared 2 bases from V and 10 bases from J, leaving 12 bases between. Germline V CDR1 and CDR2: GTSNPN, SVGIG (reference sequence). The CDR3 has 13 residues. CDR3 region: CAWSKGQNSPLHF. The CDR3 DNA reads as TGTGCCTGGAGTAAGGGACAAAACTCACCCCTCCACTTT. Supplemented by reference TRBV30 and TRBJ1-6, the full variable domain reads SQTIHQWPATLVQPVGSPLSLECTVEGTSNPNLYWYRQAAGRGLQLLFYSVGIGQISSEVPQNLSASRPQDRQFILSSKKLLLSDSGFYLCAWSKGQNSPLHFGNGTRLTVT.

This clonotype has ten or more counts. This rearrangement joins TRBV19 to TRBJ1-5; TRBD1 matches at 9 bases. The germline V gene encodes CDR1 LNHDA and CDR2 SQIVND (reference sequence). CDR3 length equals 17 residues. Trimming took 7 bases from V and 5 from J; bases not matched to a gene: 15. The CDR3 loop reads CASIRTGEQIAYQPQHF. The CDR3 DNA reads as TGTGCCAGTATTCGGACAGGGGAGCAGATAGCGTATCAGCCCCAGCATTTT.

This clonotype appeared a single time. V and J are TRBV29-1 and TRBJ2-3; 7 bases agree with TRBD1. Unmatched junction bases numbered 7, after V lost 3 bases and J lost 4 bases. CDR3 size: 14 residues. Germline loops: CDR1 SQVTM, CDR2 ANQGSEA. The CDR3 reads CSVDETGAADTQYF. CDR3 nucleotide sequence: TGCAGCGTTGATGAAACAGGGGCAGCAGATACGCAGTATTTT.